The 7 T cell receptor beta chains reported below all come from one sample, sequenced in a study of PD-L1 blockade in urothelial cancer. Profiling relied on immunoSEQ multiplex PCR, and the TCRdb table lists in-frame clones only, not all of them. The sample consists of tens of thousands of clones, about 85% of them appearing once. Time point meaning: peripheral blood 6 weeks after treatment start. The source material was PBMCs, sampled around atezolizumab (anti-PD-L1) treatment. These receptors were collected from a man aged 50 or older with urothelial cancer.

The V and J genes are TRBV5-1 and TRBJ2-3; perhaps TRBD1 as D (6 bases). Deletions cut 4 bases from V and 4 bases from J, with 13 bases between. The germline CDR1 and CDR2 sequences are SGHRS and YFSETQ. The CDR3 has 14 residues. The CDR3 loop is CASSPYSGADTQYF. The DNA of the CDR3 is TGCGCCAGCAGCCCCTATTCAGGGGCAGATACGCAGTATTTT.

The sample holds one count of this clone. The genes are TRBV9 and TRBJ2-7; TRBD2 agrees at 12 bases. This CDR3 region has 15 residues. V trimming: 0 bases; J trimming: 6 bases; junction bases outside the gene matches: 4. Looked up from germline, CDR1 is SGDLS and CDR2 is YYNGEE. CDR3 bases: TGTGCCAGCAGCGTAGGTCTAGCGGGAGGGACCGAGCAGTACTTC. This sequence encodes CASSVGLAGGTEQYF.

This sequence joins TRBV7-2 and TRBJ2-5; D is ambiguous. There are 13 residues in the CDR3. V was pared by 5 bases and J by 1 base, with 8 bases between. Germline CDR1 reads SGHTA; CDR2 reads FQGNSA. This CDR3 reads CASSSSIQETQYF. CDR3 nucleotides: TGTGCCAGCAGCAGTTCTATCCAAGAGACCCAGTACTTC.

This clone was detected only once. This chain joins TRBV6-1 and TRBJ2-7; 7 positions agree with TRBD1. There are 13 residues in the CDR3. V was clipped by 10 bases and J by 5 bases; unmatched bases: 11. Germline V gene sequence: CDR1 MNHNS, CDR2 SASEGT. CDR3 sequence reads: CATSDRERDEQYF. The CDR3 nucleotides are TGTGCCACCAGCGACAGGGAGAGGGACGAGCAGTACTTC.

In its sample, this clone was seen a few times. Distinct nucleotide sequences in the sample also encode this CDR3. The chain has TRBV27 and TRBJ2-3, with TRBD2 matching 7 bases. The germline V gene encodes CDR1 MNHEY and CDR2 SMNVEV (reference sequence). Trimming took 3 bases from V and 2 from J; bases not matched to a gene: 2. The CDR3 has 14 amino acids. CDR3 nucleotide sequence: TGTGCCAGCAGTTTTAGCGGGTCCACAGATACGCAGTATTTT. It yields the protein CASSFSGSTDTQYF.

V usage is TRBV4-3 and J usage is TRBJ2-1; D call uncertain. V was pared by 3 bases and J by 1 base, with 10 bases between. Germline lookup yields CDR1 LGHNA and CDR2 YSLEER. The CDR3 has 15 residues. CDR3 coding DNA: TGCGCCAGCAGCCAGCAGTTGTGGTCCTACAATGAGCAGTTCTTC. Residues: CASSQQLWSYNEQFF.

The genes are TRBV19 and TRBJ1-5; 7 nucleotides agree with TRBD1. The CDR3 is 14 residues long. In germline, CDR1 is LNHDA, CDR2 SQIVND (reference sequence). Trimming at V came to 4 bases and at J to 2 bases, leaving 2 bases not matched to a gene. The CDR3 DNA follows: TGTGCCAGTAGTAACAGGGGTGGCAATCAGCCCCAGCATTTT. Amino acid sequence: CASSNRGGNQPQHF.